These T cell receptor beta chains were read from a single sample in a study of cytomegalovirus exposure and HLA in healthy donors. Clones were sequenced by immunoSEQ multiplex PCR, and TCRdb holds only the in-frame ones, with some missing. The repertoire holds over 80,000 clones, with roughly 80% as singletons. The sample consisted of PBMCs. The receptors come from a man aged 30 to 45 in good health and CMV-seropositive. CDR3s include the opening cysteine and the closing phenylalanine or tryptophan. The D gene is left open where the match is weak. Some rows have no size entry. The others give once, few or many, or a class for an expanded clone.

cdr3_nt | cdr3_aa | j_call | clone_size | d_call | v_call
TGCAGCGTTGGGACAGGGGTCAATGAGCAGTTCTTC | CSVGTGVNEQFF | TRBJ2-1 | NA | TRBD1 | TRBV29-1
TGTGCCAGCAGTTTTGTTACCGGGCGGGCAGGCATCAAGCCCCAGCATTTT | CASSFVTGRAGIKPQHF | TRBJ1-5 | NA | NA | TRBV28
TGTGCCAGCAGCCTCCGGACAGGAGGGATCAATCAGCCCCAGCATTTT | CASSLRTGGINQPQHF | TRBJ1-5 | NA | TRBD1 | TRBV28
TGCGCCAGCAGCTTGGATAGCGGGAGTTCCTACAATGAGCAGTTCTTC | CASSLDSGSSYNEQFF | TRBJ2-1 | NA | TRBD2 | TRBV5-1
TGCGCCAGCAGCCAAGGAACTAGCGGGGACCTCACAGATACGCAGTATTTT | CASSQGTSGDLTDTQYF | TRBJ2-3 | NA | TRBD2 | TRBV4-3
TGTGCCATCAATCGGGAGCCCTACAATGAGCAGTTCTTC | CAINREPYNEQFF | TRBJ2-1 | NA | NA | TRBV10-3
TGTGCCAGCAGCGTACCTGGGACAGGGAGGTTATACGAGCAGTACTTC | CASSVPGTGRLYEQYF | TRBJ2-7 | NA | TRBD1 | TRBV5-6
TGTGCCAGCAGTGGGACAGCTTATAGCAATCAGCCCCAGCATTTT | CASSGTAYSNQPQHF | TRBJ1-5 | NA | TRBD1 | TRBV28
TGCAGCGTTGCCAATCCACCAGCAGGGAGCACAGATACGCAGTATTTT | CSVANPPAGSTDTQYF | TRBJ2-3 | NA | NA | TRBV29-1
TGCGCCAGCAGCCAACCCAGGGAAATAGGGGTAGGGGGGGCGAACACTGAAGCTTTCTTT | CASSQPREIGVGGANTEAFF | TRBJ1-1 | few | NA | TRBV4-1
TGTGCCAGCAGCTTTGACGGCCAGGTCGCTGAAGCTTTCTTT | CASSFDGQVAEAFF | TRBJ1-1 | few | NA | TRBV6-1
TGTGCCTTGAATAGAGCGGGAGGGTATGGTGAGCAGTTCTTC | CALNRAGGYGEQFF | TRBJ2-1 | NA | TRBD2 | TRBV30
TGTGCCATCAGCAACGAACAGGGGGCTACCTATGGCTACACCTTC | CAISNEQGATYGYTF | TRBJ1-2 | NA | TRBD1 | TRBV10-3
TGCGCCAGCGAGGAAGGTCGACAGGGCCTTAGCTCTGGAAACACCATATATTTT | CASEEGRQGLSSGNTIYF | TRBJ1-3 | NA | TRBD1 | TRBV10-1
TGCGCCAGCAGCCAAGATGGGCACAGGGTCACTGAAGCTTTCTTT | CASSQDGHRVTEAFF | TRBJ1-1 | NA | NA | TRBV4-3
TGTGCCAGCTCACCCACGTCGCGGGGCGAAGCTTTCTTT | CASSPTSRGEAFF | TRBJ1-1 | few | NA | TRBV18
TGTGCCAGCTCACCCAACAGGGGCGCGACAGATACGCAGTATTTT | CASSPNRGATDTQYF | TRBJ2-3 | NA | TRBD1 | TRBV18
TGTGCCTGCCGGGACCGCAGGGGTGGTGAGCAGTTCTTC | CACRDRRGGEQFF | TRBJ2-1 | NA | NA | TRBV6-5
TGTGCCACCAGCGGAGGGTTTGGTCTAGCGGGATACAATGAGCAGTTCTTC | CATSGGFGLAGYNEQFF | TRBJ2-1 | NA | TRBD2 | TRBV15
TGCGCCAGCAGCTTGGCCGGGACATACTATGGCTACACCTTC | CASSLAGTYYGYTF | TRBJ1-2 | NA | NA | TRBV5-1
TGTGCCAGCAGCTTGGTCGGGAGAAGTTACGAGCAGTACTTC | CASSLVGRSYEQYF | TRBJ2-7 | NA | NA | TRBV5-5
TGTGCCAGCACCCTCCTACAGGGGATTGTGAACACTGAAGCTTTCTTT | CASTLLQGIVNTEAFF | TRBJ1-1 | NA | TRBD1 | TRBV2
TGTGCCAGCAGTTATATGGGACAGCCTGCGGTCTACGAGCAGTACTTC | CASSYMGQPAVYEQYF | TRBJ2-7 | NA | TRBD1 | TRBV6-5
TGTGCCAGCAGCTTAGTAGGCACAGGGGGGAGCAATCAGCCCCAGCATTTT | CASSLVGTGGSNQPQHF | TRBJ1-5 | NA | TRBD1 | TRBV7-9
TGTGCCAGCAGTCCTGTGGGGGAGGCTGAAGCTTTCTTT | CASSPVGEAEAFF | TRBJ1-1 | NA | NA | TRBV25-1
TGCGCCAGCAGCCGAGATACAGGGGAGCTGTTTTTT | CASSRDTGELFF | TRBJ2-2 | NA | NA | TRBV4-3
TGTGCCAGCAGCTCGAAAAGTGGAGGGGCAAGCCAGCCCCAGCATTTT | CASSSKSGGASQPQHF | TRBJ1-5 | NA | NA | TRBV5-8
TGTGCCTGGAGTGTGGGGACAATAGGTTCACCCCTCCACTTT | CAWSVGTIGSPLHF | TRBJ1-6 | few | NA | TRBV30
TGTGCCAGTACGGAGACAGGGGGAAGCTCTGGAAACACCATATATTTT | CASTETGGSSGNTIYF | TRBJ1-3 | NA | TRBD1 | TRBV19
TGTGCCAGCAGGGTACAAGGGGGCCTCGGGGAGACCCAGTACTTC | CASRVQGGLGETQYF | TRBJ2-5 | NA | TRBD1 | TRBV27
TGTGCCAGCAGTTCAAGCGCCCAAGAGACCCAGTACTTC | CASSSSAQETQYF | TRBJ2-5 | once | NA | TRBV7-7
TGCGCCAGCGGCTCTGGACTAGCGCCAGCGGGGGATGAGCAGTTCTTC | CASGSGLAPAGDEQFF | TRBJ2-1 | NA | TRBD2 | TRBV5-1